The following is a TCR beta chain sequence with its context. Its antigen is currently not known. Per-base qualities were not stored, and no clone one base away is much larger. The sample comes from a study of T cell repertoires in cytomegalovirus infection (dated by TCRdb to between 2018 and 2021). Context from the whole study: Alongside well-studied HLA-B-restricted epitopes, the peptide stimulations were aimed at recently identified HLA-C-restricted CMV epitopes, whose presentation resists viral immunomodulation. Donor HLA type was relevant to the analysis, because carriage of CMV infection together with the matching HLA type was indicated by public TCR beta signatures. What the authors observed across the whole study: In both this cohort and an independent cohort of 350 to 400 donors, the cumulative frequency of public TCR beta family members distinguished carriers of CMV infection plus the relevant HLA type. The ex vivo response was dominated by HLA-C-restricted CMV-specific TCR beta clonotypes, and the single most frequent clonotype in two of eight donors was supplied by these HLA-C-restricted clonotypes.

The intended sense of this specimen's treatment or condition label: in vitro stimulation with specific CMV peptide epitopes to enrich CMV-specific T cells. The instrument given in TCRdb is Illumina HiSeq 1500. TCRdb passed the public sequencing reads through fastp at Q25 and MiXCR, retaining productive beta sequences. Each CDR3 protein gets just one entry, which takes the most common genes and DNA from the rows behind it. This sample gives approximately 730,000 distinct CDR3 sequences in total; around 35% of them show up just once. The top ten clonotypes cover 18% of the sample. The cysteine opens and the phenylalanine closes a CDR3 of 13 amino acids. Of the read, only the CDR3 DNA is kept; its 39 bases are in frame from base 1. V was cut back by 5 bases and J by 0 bases, leaving a gap of 10 bases between them. According to the germline V gene (reference sequence), CDR1 reads DFQATT and CDR2 reads SNEGSKA.

This receptor was obtained from a human donor in good health (CMV status not recorded). Some clones in this sample may be carry-over from other donors' samples. The sequence joins TRBV20-1 to TRBJ1-2, with no D gene named confidently. The specimen comprised cultured PBMCs, sampled from culture after CMV antigen stimulation. DNA sequence: TGCAGTGCTCAACATAGAGCTAACTATGGCTACACCTTC. Translation gives CSAQHRANYGYTF.